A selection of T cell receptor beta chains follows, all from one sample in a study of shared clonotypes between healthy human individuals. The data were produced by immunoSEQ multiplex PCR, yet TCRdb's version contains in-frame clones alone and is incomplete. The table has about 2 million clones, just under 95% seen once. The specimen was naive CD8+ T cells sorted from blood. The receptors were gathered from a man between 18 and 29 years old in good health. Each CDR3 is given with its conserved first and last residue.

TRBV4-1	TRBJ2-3	CASSQDGDTQYF
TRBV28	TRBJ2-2	CASSLEWGTGELFF
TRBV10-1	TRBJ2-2	CASSESRLAVNTGELFF
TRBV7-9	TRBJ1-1	CASSSVGQGNTEAFF
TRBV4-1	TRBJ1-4	CASSQVLSATNEKLFF
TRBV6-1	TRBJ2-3	CASSEGDFQSADTQYF
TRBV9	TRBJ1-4	CASSVGGATNEKLFF
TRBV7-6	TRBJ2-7	CASSLATGTYEQYF
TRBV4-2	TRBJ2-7	CASSQVTAFEQYF
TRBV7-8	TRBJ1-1	CASSLSRDSAAFF
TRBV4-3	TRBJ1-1	CASSQDKDRGVENTEAFF
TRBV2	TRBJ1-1	CAADEDPENPNTEAFF
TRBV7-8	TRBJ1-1	CASSLGTDRDRGNWNTEAFF
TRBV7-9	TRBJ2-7	CASSSGQDKSSYEQYF
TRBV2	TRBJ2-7	CASSEALPGTSGLYEQYF
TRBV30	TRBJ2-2	CASRGEVGPGELFF
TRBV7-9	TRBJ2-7	CASSLPDRAPHEQYF
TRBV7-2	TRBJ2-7	CASSLGLALEQYF
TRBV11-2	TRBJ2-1	CASSSFPDRGRDEQFF
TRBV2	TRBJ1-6	CASSEVGHRSPLHF
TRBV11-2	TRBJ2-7	CASSFGRVRYEQYF
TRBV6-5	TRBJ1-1	CASSSLEGENTEAFF
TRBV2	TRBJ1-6	CASSSPAGATYNSPLHF
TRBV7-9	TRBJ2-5	CASTPTPIADVGRETQYF
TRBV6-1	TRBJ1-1	CARTGFTEAFF
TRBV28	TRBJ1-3	CASSYPAHGNTIYF
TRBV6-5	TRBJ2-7	CASSYGGGEQYF
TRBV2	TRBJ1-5	CASSDGPTSNQPQHF
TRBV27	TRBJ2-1	CASSFSGYNYNEQFF
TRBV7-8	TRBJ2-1	CASSLIARAGEQFF
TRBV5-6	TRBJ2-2	CASSLEREGGTGELFF
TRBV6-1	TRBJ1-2	CASREFAGTAINYGYTF
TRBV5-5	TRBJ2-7	CASSLGPAYEQYF
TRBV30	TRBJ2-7	CAWATGASYEQYF
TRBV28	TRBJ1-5	CASRVLIIGLANQPQHF
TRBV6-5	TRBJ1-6	CASSYGEGFIPLHF
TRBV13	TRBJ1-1	CASSSFGDGTPVGEAFF
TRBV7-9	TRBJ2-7	CASGDRGPYEQYF
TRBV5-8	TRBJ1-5	CASSLPQSNQPQHF
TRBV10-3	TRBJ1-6	CAISDGDRVYSPLHF
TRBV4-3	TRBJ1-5	CASSQVTGGNQPQHF
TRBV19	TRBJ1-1	CASSIRGGGNTEAFF
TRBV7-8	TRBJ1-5	CASSLARKSNQPQHF
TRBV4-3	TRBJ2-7	CASSQEGGADEQYF
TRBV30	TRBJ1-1	CAWRLDRNTEAFF
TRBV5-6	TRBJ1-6	CASSSGQTYSPLHF
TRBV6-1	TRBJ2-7	CASSEWTGRSYEQYF
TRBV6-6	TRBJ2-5	CASSATSAKETQYF
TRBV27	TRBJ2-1	CASSWVGRAPERNEQFF
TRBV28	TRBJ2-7	CASSLLDSYEQYF
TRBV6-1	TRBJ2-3	CARSSGVTDTQYF
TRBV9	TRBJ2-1	CASSPALAGGNNEQFF
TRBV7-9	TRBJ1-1	CASSYSTGGNTEAFF